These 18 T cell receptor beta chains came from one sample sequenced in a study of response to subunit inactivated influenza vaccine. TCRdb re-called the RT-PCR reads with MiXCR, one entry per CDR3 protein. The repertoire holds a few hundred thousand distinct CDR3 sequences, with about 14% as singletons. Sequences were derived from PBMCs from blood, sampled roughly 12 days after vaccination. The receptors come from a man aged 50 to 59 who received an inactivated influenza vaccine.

The CDR3 sequence is CASSLGLSNGGYGYTF. The CDR3 DNA follows: TGTGCCAGCAGCTTGGGACTTTCCAACGGGGGCTATGGCTACACCTTC. The gene calls are TRBV5-6 and TRBJ1-2; perhaps TRBD1 as D (5 bases). This CDR3 spans 16 amino acids. V shed 0 bases and J shed 4 bases, with 16 bases lying between them. CDR1 SGHDT and CDR2 YYEEEE come from the germline V gene.

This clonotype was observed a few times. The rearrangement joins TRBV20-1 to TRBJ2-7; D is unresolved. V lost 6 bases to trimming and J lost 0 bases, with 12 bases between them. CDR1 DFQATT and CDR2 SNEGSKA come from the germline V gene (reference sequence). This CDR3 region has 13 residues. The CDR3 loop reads CSARSRSSYEQYF. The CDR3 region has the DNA TGCAGTGCACGCTCTAGGAGCTCCTACGAGCAGTACTTC.

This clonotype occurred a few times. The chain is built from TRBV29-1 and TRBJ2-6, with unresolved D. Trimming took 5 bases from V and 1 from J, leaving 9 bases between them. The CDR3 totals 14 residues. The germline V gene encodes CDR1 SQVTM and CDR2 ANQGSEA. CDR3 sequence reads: CSVRWGSGANVLTF. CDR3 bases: TGCAGCGTTAGGTGGGGATCTGGGGCCAACGTCCTGACTTTC.

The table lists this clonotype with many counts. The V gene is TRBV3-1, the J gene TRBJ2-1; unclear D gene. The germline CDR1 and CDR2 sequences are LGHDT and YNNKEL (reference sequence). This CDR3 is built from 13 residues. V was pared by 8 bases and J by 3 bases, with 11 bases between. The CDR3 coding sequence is TGTGCCAGCGGCGGAGCGATCTACAATGAGCAGTTCTTC. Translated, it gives CASGGAIYNEQFF.

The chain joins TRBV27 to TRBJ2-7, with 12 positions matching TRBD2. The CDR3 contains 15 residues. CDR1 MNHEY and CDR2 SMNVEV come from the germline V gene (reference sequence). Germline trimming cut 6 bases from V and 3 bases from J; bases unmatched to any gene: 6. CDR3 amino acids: CASRIGLAGNYEQYF. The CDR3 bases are TGTGCCAGCAGGATCGGACTAGCGGGGAACTACGAGCAGTACTTC.

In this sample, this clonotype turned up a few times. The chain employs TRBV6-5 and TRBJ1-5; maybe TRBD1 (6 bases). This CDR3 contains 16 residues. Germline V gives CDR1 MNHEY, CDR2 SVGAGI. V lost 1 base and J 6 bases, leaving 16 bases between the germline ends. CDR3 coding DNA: TGTGCCAGCAGTTACTTCTCCCCGGGGGCGGGTCAGCCCCAGCATTTT. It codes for CASSYFSPGAGQPQHF.

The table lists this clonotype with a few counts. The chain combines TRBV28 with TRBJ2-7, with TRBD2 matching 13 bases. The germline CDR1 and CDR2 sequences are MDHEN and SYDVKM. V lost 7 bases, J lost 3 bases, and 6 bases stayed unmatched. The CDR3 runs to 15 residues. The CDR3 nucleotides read TGTGCCAGCAAACGACTAGCGGGAGGTCTCTACGAGCAGTACTTC. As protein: CASKRLAGGLYEQYF.

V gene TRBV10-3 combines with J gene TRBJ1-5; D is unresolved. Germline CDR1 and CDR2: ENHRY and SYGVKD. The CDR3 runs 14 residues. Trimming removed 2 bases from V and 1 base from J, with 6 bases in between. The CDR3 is CAISERRSNQPQHF. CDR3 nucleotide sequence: TGTGCCATCAGTGAGAGGCGGAGCAATCAGCCCCAGCATTTT.

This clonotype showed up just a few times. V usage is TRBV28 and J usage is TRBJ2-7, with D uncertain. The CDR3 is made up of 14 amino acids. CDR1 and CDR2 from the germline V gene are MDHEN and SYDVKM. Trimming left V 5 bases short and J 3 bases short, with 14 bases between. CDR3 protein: CASSNRATIYEQYF. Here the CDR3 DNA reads TGTGCCAGCAGTAATAGGGCGACGATCTACGAGCAGTACTTC.

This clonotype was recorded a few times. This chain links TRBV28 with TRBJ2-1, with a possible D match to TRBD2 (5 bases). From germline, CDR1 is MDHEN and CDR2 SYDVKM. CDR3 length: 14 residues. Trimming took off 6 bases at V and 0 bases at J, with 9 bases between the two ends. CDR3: CASRGAISYNEQFF. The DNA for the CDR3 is TGTGCCAGCAGGGGAGCCATCTCCTACAATGAGCAGTTCTTC.

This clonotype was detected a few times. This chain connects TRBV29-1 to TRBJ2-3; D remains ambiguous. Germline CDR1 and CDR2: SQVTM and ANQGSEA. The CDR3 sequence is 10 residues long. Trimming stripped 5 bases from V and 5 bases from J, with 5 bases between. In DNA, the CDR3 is TGCAGCGTTTCAAAAGATACGCAGTATTTT. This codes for CSVSKDTQYF.

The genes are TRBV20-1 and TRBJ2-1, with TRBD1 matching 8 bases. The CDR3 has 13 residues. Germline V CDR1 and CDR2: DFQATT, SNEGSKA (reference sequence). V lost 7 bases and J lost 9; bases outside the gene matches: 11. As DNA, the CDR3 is TGCAGTGGGACAGGGCTTCGATCTGGTGAGCAGTTCTTC. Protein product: CSGTGLRSGEQFF.

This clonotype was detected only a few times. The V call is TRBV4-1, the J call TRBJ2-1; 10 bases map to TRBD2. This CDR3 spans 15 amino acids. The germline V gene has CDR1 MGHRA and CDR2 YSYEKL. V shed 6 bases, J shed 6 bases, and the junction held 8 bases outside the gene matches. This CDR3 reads CASSRGLAEPNEQFF. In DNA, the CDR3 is TGCGCCAGCAGTCGAGGACTAGCGGAACCCAATGAGCAGTTCTTC.

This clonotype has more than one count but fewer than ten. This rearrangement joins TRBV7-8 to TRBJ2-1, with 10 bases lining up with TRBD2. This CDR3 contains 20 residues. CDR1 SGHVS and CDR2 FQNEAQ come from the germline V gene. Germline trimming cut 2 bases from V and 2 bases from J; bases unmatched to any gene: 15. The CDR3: CASSLLGRRLAGNPYNEQFF. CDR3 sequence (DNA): TGTGCCAGCAGCTTATTGGGACGCCGACTAGCGGGTAACCCCTACAATGAGCAGTTCTTC.

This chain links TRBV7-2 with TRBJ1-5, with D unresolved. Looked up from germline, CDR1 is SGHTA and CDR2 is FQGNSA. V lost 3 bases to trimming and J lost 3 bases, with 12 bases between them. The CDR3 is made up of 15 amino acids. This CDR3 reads CASSLVWGSNQPQHF. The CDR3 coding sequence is TGTGCCAGCAGCTTGGTCTGGGGATCCAATCAGCCCCAGCATTTT.

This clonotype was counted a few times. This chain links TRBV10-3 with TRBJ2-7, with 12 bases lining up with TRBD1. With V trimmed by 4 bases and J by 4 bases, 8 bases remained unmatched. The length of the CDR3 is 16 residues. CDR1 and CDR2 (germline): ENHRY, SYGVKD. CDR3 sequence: CAISGRDRGRSYEQYF. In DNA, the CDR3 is TGTGCCATCAGTGGCCGGGACAGGGGGCGTTCGTACGAGCAGTACTTC.

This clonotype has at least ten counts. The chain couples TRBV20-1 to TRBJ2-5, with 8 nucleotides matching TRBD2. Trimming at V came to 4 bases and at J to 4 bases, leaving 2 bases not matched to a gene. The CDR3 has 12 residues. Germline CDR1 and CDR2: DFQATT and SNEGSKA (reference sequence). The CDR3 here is CSAIAGGETQYF. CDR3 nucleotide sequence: TGCAGTGCTATTGCGGGGGGAGAGACCCAGTACTTC.

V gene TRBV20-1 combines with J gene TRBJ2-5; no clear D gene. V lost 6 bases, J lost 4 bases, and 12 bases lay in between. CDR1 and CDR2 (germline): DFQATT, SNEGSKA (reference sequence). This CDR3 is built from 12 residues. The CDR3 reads CSAGWLGETQYF. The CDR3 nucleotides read TGCAGTGCCGGCTGGCTAGGAGAGACCCAGTACTTC.